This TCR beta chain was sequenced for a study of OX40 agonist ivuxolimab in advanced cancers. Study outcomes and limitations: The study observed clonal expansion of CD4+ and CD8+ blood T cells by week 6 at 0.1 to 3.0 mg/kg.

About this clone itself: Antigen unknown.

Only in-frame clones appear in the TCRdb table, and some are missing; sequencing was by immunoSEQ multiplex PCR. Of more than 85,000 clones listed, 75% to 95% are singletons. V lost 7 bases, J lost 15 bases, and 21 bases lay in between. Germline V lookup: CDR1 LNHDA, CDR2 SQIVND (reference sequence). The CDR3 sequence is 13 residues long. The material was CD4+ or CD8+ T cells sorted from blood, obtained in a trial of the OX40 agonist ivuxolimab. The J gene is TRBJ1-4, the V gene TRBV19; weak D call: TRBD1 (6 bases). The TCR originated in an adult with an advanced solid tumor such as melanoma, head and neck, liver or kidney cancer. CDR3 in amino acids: CASTRQGLELLFF. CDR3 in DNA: TGTGCCAGTACGCGGCAGGGGCTTGAATTGTTGTTTTTT.